This paragraph covers one T cell receptor beta chain sequence. What this receptor recognizes is not known. The record has no base qualities; no much larger clone is one base away. These data are taken from a study of shared clonotypes between healthy human individuals (dated by TCRdb to between 2020 and 2021). A note on the overall study: The cohort included a few men and a couple of women between 18 and 49 years of age. Blood TCR repertoires of about 5 healthy adults were deeply sequenced to estimate repertoire size and the extent of clonotype sharing between individuals. Per donor, leukapheresis produced somewhere between about 0.85 and 10 billion PBMCs. To increase sequencing depth and limit assay-specific biases, different laboratories used diverse techniques to prepare libraries and sequence TCR repertoires.

The donors were healthy, HIV-negative adults with no recently reported acute infections or vaccinations. Only Caucasian adults living in Nashville, Tennessee, USA were represented among the donors. For unsorted samples, 70 million to 95 million PBMCs were counted, and genomic DNA was extracted using the QIAamp DNA Blood Mini kit. Blood was collected by leukapheresis, and PBMCs were isolated by Ficoll-Histopaque density gradient centrifugation and then cryopreserved in liquid nitrogen vapor phase. Using the deep immunoSEQ assay, TCR CDR3 regions were amplified from genomic DNA by multiplex PCR. Genomic DNA extracted from each cell subset was distributed evenly over all wells of several immunoSEQ 96-well plates, and each plate served as one replicate. For unsorted PBMC, roughly 330 ng of genomic DNA, equivalent to approximately 30,000 T cell genomes, went into each replicate PCR. Ten immunoSEQ deep assay plates were used to sequence unsorted PBMC genomic DNA. Purified libraries were quantified with a Qubit 3.0 fluorometer, sized on a Bioanalyzer 2100, and re-quantified with the KAPA Library Quantification kit. Every immunoSEQ 96-well plate was sequenced on a separate single-read 150-cycle Illumina NextSeq 550 flow cell. Turning to the authors' computational methods: Because the immunoSEQ output included only junctional sequences and no quality scores, the filtering could not be the same as the filtering used for full-length reads. Sequences were annotated with PyIR, a Python wrapper for IgBLAST v1.9, using IMGT germline references to assign V/J genes and CDR3. Any read was removed if the V/J assignment was weak (E-value above 1e-6), the CDR3 was missing, or the read contained stop codons, out-of-frame junctions, or ambiguous translated residues. A V3J clonotype was defined by an identical inferred V gene, J gene, and CDR3 amino acid sequence. Percentage overlap between repertoires was calculated by dividing the number of shared unique clonotypes by the size of the smaller repertoire. RTK rarefaction, the Chao1 estimator, and Recon v2.1 estimates of unobserved clonotypes were used to assess repertoire richness. The table comes from immuneACCESS by way of TCRdb, which keeps in-frame sequences with V and J called. Part of the clones is missing from these tables; in studies checked, under half for an unresolved V gene and the rest for unknown reasons. The V and J calls and clone size come from that table; D and trimming were worked out from the DNA. This sample has about 490,000 clones in its table, and 78% of those were observed once. More than 10% of the sample is in the top ten clones.

Measured from the cysteine to the phenylalanine, the CDR3 is 13 residues long. The entry retains the CDR3 DNA only, 39 bases that are in frame from base 1. From the germline V gene, CDR1 is SGHRS and CDR2 is YFSETQ. V was cut back by 4 bases and J by 7 bases, leaving a gap of 12 bases between them. The full study reports these points: Because the study included a small number of donors, the genetic and exposure-history diversity represented was limited. Pairwise subsampling indicated that sequencing depth was expected to affect the degree of clonotype sharing among donors. Sampling was restricted to blood, and TCR repertoires in tissue are likely to differ from TCR repertoires in blood.

The clonotype was recovered from a middle-aged woman in good health. Some clones in this sample may be carry-over from other donors' samples. Sequencing was done on a sample of PBMCs. This chain is built from TRBV5-1 and TRBJ2-1; the D gene lacks a confident call. The CDR3 loop reads CASSLSRSNEQFF. The bases are TGCGCCAGCAGCCTTAGCAGGAGTAATGAGCAGTTCTTC.